This T cell receptor (beta chain) was profiled in a study of blood T cell repertoires in COVID-19. Assignment of participants to cohorts was predicated upon participant-reported clinical history. CDR1 is SGDLS and CDR2 is YYNGEE in the germline V gene. The CDR3 totals 13 residues. V trimming: 4 bases; J trimming: 12 bases; junction bases outside the gene matches: 6. This clone came up once. Profiled with immunoSEQ multiplex PCR; TCRdb holds only in-frame clones, not every one. The sample contains around 190,000 clones, 75% to 85% of which appear only once. This receptor was identified in a man in his forties who had recovered from COVID-19. Sequencing was done on a sample of PBMCs or T cells enriched from blood (not recorded which). The chain carries TRBV9 and TRBJ2-7; TRBD2 agrees at 14 bases. CDR3 sequence (DNA): TGTGCCAGCAGCCCGACTAGCGGGAGGGCGCGGTACTTC. Amino acid sequence: CASSPTSGRARYF.